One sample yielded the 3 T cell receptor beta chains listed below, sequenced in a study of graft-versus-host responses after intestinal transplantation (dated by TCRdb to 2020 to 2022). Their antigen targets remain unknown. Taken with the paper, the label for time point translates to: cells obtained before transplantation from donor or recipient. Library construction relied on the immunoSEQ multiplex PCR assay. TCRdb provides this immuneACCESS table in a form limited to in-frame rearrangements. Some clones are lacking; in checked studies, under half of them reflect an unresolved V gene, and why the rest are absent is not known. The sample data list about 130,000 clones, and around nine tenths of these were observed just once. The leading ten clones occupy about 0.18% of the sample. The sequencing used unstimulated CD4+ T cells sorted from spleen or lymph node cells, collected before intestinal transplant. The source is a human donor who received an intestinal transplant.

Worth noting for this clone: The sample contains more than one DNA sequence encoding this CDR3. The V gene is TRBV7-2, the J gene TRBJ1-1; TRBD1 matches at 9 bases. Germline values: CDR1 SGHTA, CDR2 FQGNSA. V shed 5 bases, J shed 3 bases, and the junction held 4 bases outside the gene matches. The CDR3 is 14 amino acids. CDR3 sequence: CASSRDRVDTEAFF. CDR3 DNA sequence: TGTGCCAGCAGCCGGGACAGGGTAGACACTGAAGCTTTCTTT.

Written as DNA, the CDR3 is TGTGCCAGCAGTGATGCCCGACCGCGGACTAGTACTTCCGGGGAGCTGTTTTTT. Its translation: CASSDARPRTSTSGELFF. The chain links TRBV2 to TRBJ2-2; TRBD2 matches 7 bases. CDR1 is SNHLY, CDR2 FYNNEI, per germline. CDR3 length equals 18 residues. V dropped 3 bases and J dropped 6; count of bases not matched to a gene: 16.

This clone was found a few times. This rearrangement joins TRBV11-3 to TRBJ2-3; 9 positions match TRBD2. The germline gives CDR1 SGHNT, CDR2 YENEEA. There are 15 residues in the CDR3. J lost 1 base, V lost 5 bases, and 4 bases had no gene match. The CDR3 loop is CASSLRTSGTDTQYF. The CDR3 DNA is TGTGCCAGCAGCCTACGGACTAGCGGCACAGATACGCAGTATTTT.